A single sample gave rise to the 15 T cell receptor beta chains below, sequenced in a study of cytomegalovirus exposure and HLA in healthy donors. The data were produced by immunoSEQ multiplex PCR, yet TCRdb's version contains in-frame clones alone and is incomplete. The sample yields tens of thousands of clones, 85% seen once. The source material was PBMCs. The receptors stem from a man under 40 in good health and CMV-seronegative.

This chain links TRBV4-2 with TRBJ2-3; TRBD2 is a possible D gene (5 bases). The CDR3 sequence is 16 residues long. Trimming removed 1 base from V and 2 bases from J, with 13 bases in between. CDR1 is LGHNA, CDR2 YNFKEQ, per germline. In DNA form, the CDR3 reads TGTGCCAGCAGCCAAGCCGCTAGCAGATCCACAGATACGCAGTATTTT. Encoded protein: CASSQAASRSTDTQYF.

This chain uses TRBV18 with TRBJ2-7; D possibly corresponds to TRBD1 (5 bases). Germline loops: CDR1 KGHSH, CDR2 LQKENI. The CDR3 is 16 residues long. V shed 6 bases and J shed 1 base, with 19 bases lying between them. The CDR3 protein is CASSQISTAQSYEQYF. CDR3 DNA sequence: TGTGCCAGCTCGCAGATATCGACAGCCCAATCCTACGAGCAGTACTTC.

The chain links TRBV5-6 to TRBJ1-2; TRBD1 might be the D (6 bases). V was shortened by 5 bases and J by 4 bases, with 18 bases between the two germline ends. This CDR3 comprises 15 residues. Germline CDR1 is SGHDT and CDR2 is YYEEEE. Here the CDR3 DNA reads TGTGCCAGCAGATATGGTACAGGGAGTGGCTATGGCTACACCTTC. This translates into CASRYGTGSGYGYTF.

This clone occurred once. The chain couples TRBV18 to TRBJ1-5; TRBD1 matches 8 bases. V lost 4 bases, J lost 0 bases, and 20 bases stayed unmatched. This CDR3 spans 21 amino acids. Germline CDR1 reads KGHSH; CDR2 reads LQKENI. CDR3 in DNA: TGTGCCAGCTCACGCCTGGCCTTTCCCGGACAGGGACACTATAGCAATCAGCCCCAGCATTTT. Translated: CASSRLAFPGQGHYSNQPQHF.

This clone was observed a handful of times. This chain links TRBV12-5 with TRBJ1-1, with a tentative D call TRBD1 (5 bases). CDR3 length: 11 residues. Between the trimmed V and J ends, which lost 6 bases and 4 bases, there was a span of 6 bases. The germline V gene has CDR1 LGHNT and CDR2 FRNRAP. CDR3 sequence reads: CASGRGTEAFF. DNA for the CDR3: TGTGCTAGTGGAAGGGGCACTGAAGCTTTCTTT.

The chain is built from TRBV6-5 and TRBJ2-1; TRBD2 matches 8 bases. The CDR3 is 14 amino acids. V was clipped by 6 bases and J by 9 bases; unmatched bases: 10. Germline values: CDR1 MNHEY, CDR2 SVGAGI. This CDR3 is CASRRVRLASEQFF. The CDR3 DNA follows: TGTGCCAGCAGAAGGGTGCGACTAGCGTCTGAGCAGTTCTTC.

As DNA, the CDR3 is TGCGCCAGCAGCTTCCAGGGGGCCAAGACAGATACGCAGTATTTT. Its translation: CASSFQGAKTDTQYF. The chain is built from TRBV5-1 and TRBJ2-3; 8 nucleotides agree with TRBD1. The CDR3 is made up of 15 amino acids. The germline V gene has CDR1 SGHRS and CDR2 YFSETQ. Germline trimming cut 2 bases from V and 3 bases from J; bases unmatched to any gene: 5.

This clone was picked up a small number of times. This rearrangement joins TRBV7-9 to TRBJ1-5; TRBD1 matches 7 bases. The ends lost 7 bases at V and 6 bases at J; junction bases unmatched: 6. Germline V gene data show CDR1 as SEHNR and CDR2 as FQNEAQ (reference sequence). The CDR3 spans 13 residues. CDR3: CASNTGEGQPQHF. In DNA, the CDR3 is TGTGCCAGCAACACAGGGGAAGGTCAGCCCCAGCATTTT. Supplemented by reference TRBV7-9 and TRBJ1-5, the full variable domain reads DTGVSQNPRHKITKRGQNVTFRCDPISEHNRLYWYRQTLGQGPEFLTYFQNEAQLEKSRLLSDRFSAERPKGSFSTLEIQRTEQGDSAMYLCASNTGEGQPQHFGDGTRLSIL.

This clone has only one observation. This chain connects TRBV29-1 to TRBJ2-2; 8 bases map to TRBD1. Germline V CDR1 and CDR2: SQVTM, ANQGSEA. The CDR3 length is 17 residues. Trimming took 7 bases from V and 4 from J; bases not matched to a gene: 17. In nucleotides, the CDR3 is TGCAGCGGGGCGGACAGGGTGAGGGGGTTATCCACCGGGGAGCTGTTTTTT. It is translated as CSGADRVRGLSTGELFF.

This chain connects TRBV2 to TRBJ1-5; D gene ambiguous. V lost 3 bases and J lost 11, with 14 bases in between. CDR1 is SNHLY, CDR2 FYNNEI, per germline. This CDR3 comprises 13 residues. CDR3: CASSEAVLRTQHF. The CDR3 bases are TGTGCCAGCAGTGAGGCGGTTTTGCGGACCCAGCATTTT.

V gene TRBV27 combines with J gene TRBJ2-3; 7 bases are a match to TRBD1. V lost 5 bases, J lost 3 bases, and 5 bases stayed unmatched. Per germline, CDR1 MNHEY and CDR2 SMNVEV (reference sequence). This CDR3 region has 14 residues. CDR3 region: CASSTDRETDTQYF. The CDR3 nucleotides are TGTGCCAGCAGTACCGACAGGGAAACAGATACGCAGTATTTT.

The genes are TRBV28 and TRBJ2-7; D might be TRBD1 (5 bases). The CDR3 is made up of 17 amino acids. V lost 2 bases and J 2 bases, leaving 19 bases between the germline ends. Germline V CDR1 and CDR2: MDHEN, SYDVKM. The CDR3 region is CASSLGLGHRLPYEQYF. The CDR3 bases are TGTGCCAGCAGTTTAGGGTTAGGACACCGATTACCCTACGAGCAGTACTTC.

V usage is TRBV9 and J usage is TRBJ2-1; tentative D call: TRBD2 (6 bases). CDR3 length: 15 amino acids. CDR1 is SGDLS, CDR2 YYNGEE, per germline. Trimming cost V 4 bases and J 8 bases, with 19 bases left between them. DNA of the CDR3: TGTGCCAGCAGCCCCCTATCGGAGGGGAGGTATGAGCAGTTCTTC. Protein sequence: CASSPLSEGRYEQFF.

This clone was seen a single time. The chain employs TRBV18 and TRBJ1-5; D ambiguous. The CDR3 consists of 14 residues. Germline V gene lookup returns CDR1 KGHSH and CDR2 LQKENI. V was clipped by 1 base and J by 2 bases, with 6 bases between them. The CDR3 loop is CASSPRAGNQPQHF. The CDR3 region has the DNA TGTGCCAGCTCACCACGGGCAGGCAATCAGCCCCAGCATTTT.

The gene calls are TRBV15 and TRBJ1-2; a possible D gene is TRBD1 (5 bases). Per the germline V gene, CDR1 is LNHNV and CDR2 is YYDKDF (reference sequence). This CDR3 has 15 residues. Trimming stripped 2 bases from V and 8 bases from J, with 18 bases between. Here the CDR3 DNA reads TGTGCCACCAGCAGATCCCGGCAGGGAAGTCAAGGCTACACCTTC. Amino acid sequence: CATSRSRQGSQGYTF.